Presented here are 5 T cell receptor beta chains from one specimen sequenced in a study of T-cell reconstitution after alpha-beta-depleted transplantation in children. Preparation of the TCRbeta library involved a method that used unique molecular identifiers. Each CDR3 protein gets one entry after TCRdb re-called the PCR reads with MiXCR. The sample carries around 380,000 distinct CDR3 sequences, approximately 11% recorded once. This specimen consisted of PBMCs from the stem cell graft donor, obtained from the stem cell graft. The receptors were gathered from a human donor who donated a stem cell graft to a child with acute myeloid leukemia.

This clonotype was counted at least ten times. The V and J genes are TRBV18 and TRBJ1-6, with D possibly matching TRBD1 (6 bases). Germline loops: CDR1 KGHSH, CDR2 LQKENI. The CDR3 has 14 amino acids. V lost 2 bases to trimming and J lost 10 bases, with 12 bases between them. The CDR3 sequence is CASSPGGAGSPLHF. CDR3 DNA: TGTGCCAGCTCACCAGGGGGCGCCGGGTCACCCCTCCACTTT.

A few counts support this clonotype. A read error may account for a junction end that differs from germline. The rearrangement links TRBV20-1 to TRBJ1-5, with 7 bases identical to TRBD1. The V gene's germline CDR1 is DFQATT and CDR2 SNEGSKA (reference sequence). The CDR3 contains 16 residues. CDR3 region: CCARDLRGGRNQPQHF. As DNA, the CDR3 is TGCTGTGCTAGAGATCTCAGGGGGGGACGCAATCAGCCCCAGCATTTT.

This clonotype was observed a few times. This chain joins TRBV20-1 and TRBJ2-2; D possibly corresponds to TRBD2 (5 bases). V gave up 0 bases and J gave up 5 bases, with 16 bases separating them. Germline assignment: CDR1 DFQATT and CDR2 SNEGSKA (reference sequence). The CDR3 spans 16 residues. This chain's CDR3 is CSARDFLGRGTGELFF. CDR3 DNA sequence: TGCAGTGCTAGAGATTTTTTAGGGAGAGGGACCGGGGAGCTGTTTTTT.

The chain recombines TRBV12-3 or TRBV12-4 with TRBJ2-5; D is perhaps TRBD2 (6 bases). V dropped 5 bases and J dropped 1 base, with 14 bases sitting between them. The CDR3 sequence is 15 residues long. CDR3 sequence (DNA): TGTGCCAGCAGTCCCGGGAGACGCACCCAAGAGACCCAGTACTTC. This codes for CASSPGRRTQETQYF.

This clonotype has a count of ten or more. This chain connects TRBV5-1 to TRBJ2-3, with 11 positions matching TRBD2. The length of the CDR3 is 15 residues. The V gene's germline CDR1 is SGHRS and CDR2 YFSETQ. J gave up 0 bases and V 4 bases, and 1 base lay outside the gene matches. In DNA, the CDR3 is TGCGCCAGCAGCCGGACTAGCGGGAGCACAGATACGCAGTATTTT. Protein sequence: CASSRTSGSTDTQYF.